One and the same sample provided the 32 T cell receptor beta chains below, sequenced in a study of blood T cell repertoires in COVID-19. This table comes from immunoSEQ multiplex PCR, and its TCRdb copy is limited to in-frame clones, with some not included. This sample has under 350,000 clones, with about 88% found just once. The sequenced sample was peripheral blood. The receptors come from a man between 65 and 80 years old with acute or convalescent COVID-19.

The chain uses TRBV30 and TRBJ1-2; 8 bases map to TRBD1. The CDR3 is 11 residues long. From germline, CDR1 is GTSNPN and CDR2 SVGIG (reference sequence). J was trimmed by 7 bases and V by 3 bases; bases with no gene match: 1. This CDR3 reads CAWSRGLGYTF. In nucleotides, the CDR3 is TGTGCCTGGAGCAGGGGGCTTGGCTACACCTTC.

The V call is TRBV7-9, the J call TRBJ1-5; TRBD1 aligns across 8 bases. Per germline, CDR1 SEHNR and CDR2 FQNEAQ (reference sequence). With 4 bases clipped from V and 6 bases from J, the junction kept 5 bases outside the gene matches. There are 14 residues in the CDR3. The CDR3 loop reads CASSSQGAPQPQHF. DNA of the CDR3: TGTGCCAGCAGCTCTCAGGGGGCCCCTCAGCCCCAGCATTTT.

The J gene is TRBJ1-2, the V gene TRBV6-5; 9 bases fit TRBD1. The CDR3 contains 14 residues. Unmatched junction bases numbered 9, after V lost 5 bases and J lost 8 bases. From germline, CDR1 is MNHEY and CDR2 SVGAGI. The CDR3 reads CASSRPGQGDGYTF. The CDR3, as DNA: TGTGCCAGCAGTCGGCCGGGACAGGGAGACGGCTACACCTTC.

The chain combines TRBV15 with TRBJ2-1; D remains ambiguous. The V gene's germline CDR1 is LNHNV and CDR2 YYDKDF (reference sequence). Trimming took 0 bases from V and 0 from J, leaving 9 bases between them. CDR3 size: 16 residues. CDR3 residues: CATSRDPGSSYNEQFF. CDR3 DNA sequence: TGTGCCACCAGCAGAGATCCCGGTAGCTCCTACAATGAGCAGTTCTTC.

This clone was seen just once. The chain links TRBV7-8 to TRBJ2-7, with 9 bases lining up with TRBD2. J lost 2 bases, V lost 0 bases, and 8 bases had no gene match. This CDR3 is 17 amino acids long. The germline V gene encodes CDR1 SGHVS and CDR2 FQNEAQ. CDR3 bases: TGTGCCAGCAGCTTAGCATATAGCGGGAGAATAACCTACGAGCAGTACTTC. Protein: CASSLAYSGRITYEQYF.

The CDR3 DNA reads TGTGCCAGCAGCTTAGTTGGCCGATCCCTCCAAGAGACCCAGTACTTC. This sequence encodes CASSLVGRSLQETQYF. The chain recombines TRBV7-8 with TRBJ2-5, with D unclear. Germline V gene sequence: CDR1 SGHVS, CDR2 FQNEAQ. With 1 base removed from V and 1 base from J, the gap between germline ends came to 13 bases. The CDR3 has 16 amino acids.

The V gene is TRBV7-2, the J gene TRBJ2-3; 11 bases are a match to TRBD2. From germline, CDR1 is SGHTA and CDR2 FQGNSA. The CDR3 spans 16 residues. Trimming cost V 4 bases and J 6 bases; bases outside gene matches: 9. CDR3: CASSSLAGGVLDTQYF. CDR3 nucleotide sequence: TGTGCCAGCAGCTCGCTAGCGGGGGGCGTATTGGATACGCAGTATTTT.

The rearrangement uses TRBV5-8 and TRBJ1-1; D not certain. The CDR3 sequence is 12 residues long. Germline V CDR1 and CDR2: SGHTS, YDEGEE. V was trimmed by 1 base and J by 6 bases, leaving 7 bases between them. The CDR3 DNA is TGTGCCAGCAGCTTGTGGGAGTCTGAAGCTTTCTTT. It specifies CASSLWESEAFF.

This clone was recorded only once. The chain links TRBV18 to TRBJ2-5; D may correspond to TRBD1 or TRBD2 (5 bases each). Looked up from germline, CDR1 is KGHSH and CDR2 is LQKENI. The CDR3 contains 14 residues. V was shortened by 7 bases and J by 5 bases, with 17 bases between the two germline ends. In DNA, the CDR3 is TGTGCCAGCTTACCGGGGCGAAGTGGGGAGACCCAGTACTTC. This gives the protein CASLPGRSGETQYF.

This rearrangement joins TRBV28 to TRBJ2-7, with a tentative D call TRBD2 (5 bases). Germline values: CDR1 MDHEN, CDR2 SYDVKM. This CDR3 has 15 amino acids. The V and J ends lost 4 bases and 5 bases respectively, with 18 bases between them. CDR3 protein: CASSSPGRRLNEQYF. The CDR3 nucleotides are TGTGCCAGCAGTTCTCCAGGACGGAGGCTTAACGAGCAGTACTTC.

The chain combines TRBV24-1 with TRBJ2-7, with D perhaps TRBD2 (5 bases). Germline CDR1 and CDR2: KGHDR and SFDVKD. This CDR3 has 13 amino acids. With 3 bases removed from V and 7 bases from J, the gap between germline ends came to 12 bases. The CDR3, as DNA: TGTGCCACCAGTGATCTTCATCGCGGGGAGCAGTACTTC. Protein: CATSDLHRGEQYF.

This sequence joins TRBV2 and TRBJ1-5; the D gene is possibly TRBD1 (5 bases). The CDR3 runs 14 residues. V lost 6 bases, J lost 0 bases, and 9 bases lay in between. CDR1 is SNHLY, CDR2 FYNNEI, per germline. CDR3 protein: CASSRDFSNQPQHF. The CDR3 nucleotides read TGTGCCAGCAGCAGGGATTTTAGCAATCAGCCCCAGCATTTT.

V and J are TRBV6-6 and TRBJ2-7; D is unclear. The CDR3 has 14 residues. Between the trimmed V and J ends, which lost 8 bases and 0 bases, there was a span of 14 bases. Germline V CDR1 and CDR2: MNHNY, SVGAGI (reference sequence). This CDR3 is CASRPDTSSYEQYF. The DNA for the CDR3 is TGTGCCAGCCGCCCAGACACCAGCTCCTACGAGCAGTACTTC.

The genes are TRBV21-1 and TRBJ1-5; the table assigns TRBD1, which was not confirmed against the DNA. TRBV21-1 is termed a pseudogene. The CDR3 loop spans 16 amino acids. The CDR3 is CASSKATSPDGQPQHF. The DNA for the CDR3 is TGTGCCAGCAGCAAAGCGACATCGCCCGACGGTCAGCCCCAGCATTTT.

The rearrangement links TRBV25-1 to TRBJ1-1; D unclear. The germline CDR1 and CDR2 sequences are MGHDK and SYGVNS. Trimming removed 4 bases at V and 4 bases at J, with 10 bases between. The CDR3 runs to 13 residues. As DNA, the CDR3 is TGTGCCAGCAGTGTTAGCTCTGGCACTGAAGCTTTCTTT. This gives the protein CASSVSSGTEAFF.

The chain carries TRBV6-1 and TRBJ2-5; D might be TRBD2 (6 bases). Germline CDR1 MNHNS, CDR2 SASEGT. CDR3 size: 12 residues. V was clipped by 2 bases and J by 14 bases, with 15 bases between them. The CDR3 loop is CASSEMMLGGYF. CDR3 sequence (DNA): TGTGCCAGCAGTGAAATGATGCTGGGGGGTTACTTC.

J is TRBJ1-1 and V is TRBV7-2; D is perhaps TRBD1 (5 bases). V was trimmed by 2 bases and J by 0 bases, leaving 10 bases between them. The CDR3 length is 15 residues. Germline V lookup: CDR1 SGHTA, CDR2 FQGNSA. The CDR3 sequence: CASSLTGGMNTEAFF. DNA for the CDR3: TGTGCCAGCAGCTTAACCGGGGGAATGAACACTGAAGCTTTCTTT.

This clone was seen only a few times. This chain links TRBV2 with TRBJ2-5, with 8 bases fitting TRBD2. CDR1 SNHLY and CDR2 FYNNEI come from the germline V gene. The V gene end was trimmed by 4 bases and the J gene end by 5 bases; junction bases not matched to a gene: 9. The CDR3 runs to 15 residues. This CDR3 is CASSGEGAGVETQYF. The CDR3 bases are TGTGCCAGCAGTGGGGAAGGAGCGGGGGTGGAGACCCAGTACTTC.

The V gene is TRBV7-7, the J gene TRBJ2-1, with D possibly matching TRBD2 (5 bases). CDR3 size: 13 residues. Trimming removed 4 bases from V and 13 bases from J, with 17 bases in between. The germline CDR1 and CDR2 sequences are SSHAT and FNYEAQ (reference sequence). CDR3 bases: TGTGCCAGCAGCTCTACAACGGACTTCCCTCAGTTCTTC. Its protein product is CASSSTTDFPQFF.

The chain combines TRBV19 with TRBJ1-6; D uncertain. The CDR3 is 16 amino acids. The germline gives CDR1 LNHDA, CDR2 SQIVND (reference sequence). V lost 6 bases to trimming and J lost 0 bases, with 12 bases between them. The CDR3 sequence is CASRASRASYNSPLHF. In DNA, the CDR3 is TGTGCCAGTAGAGCATCGCGGGCCTCCTATAATTCACCCCTCCACTTT.

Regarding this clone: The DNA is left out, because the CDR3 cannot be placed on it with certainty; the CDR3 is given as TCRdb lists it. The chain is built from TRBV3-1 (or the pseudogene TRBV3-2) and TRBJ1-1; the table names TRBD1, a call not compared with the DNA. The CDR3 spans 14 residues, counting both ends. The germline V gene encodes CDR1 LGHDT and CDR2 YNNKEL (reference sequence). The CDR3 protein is CASTSAGMNTEAFF.

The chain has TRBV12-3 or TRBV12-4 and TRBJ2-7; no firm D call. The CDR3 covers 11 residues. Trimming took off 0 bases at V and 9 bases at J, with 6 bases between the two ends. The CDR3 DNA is TGTGCCAGCAGTTTAGCTTTCCGGCAGTACTTC. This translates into CASSLAFRQYF.

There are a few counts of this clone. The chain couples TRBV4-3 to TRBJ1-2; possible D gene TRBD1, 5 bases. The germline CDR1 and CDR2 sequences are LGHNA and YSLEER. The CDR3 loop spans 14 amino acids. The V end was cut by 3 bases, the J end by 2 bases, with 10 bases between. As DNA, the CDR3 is TGCGCCAGCAGCCACGCCAGGGAAAACTATGGCTACACCTTC. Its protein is CASSHARENYGYTF.

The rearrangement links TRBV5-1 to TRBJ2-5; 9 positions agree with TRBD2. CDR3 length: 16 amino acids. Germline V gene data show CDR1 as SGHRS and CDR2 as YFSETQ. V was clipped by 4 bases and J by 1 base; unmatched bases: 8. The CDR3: CASSMLAGYAQETQYF. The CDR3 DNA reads TGCGCCAGCAGCATGCTAGCGGGGTATGCCCAAGAGACCCAGTACTTC.

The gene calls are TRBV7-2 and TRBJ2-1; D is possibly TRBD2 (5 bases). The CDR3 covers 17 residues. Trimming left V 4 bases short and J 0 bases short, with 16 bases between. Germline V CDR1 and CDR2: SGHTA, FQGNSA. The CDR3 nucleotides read TGTGCCAGCAGCTCGACCCGAGGGTACTCCTCCTACAATGAGCAGTTCTTC. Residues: CASSSTRGYSSYNEQFF.

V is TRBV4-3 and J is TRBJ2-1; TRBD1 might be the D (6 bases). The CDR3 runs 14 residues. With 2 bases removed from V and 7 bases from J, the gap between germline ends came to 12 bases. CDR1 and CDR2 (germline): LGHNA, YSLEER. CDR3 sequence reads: CASSQPGAENEQFF. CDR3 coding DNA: TGCGCCAGCAGCCAACCAGGGGCGGAAAATGAGCAGTTCTTC.

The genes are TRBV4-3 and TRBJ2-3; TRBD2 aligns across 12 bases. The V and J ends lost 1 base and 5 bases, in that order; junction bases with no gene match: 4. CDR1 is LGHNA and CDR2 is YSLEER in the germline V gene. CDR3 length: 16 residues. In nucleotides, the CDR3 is TGCGCCAGCAGCCAAGCTAGCGGGGGGGCTGGAGATACGCAGTATTTT. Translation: CASSQASGGAGDTQYF.

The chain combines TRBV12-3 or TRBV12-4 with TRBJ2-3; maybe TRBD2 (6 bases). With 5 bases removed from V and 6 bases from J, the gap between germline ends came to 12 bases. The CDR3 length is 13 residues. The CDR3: CASSQRAYDTQYF. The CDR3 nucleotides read TGTGCCAGCAGTCAGCGGGCCTACGATACGCAGTATTTT.

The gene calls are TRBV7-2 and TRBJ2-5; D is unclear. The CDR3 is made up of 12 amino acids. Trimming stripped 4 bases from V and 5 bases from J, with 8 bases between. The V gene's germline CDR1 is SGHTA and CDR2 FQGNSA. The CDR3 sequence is CASSYSRETQYF. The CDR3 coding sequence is TGTGCCAGCAGCTATTCCCGGGAGACCCAGTACTTC.

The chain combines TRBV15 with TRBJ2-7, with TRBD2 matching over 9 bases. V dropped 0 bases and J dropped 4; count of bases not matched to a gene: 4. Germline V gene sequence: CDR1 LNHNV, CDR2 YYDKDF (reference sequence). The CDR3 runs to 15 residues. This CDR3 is CATSRDLLAGYEQYF. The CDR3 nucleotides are TGTGCCACCAGCAGAGATCTGCTAGCGGGATACGAGCAGTACTTC.

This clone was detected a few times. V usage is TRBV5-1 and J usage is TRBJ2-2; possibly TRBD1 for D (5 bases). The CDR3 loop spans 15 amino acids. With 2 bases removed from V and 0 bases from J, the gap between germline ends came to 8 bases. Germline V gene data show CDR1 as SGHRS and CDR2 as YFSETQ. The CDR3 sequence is CASSLQDPNTGELFF. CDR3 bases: TGCGCCAGCAGCTTACAGGACCCGAACACCGGGGAGCTGTTTTTT.

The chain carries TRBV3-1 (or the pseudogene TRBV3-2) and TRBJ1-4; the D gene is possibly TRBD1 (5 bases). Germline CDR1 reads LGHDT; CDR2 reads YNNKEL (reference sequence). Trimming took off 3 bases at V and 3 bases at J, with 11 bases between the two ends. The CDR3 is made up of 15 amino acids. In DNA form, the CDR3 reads TGTGCCAGCAGCCAGATGGACACCTCTAATGAAAAACTGTTTTTT. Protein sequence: CASSQMDTSNEKLFF.